These T cell receptor beta chains were read from a single sample in a study of T cell repertoires in cytomegalovirus infection. A single record per CDR3 protein comes from TCRdb applying MiXCR to the reads. Found here are about 320,000 distinct CDR3 sequences, over 7.5% of them singletons; the top ten hold roughly 4.5%. Specimen: PBMCs. The receptors shown here come from a human donor in good health (CMV status not recorded). Some clones in this sample may be carry-over from other donors' samples. Each CDR3 is given with its conserved first and last residue. Each record gives: clone size, D gene, J gene, V gene, CDR3 DNA, CDR3 protein. D genes are given only for firm matches. Size is omitted from some rows. Given values are once, few, many or a class for expanded clones.

clone_size: .
d_call: TRBD1
j_call: TRBJ1-6
v_call: TRBV6-2/TRBV6-3
cdr3_nt: TGTGCCAGCAGCTACGGGGGACAGGGGAATTCACCCCTCCACTTT
cdr3_aa: CASSYGGQGNSPLHF

clone_size: few
d_call: .
j_call: TRBJ2-7
v_call: TRBV11-2
cdr3_nt: TGTGCCAGCCGGGTCCATTTGGGGCGACACTACGAGCAGTACTTC
cdr3_aa: CASRVHLGRHYEQYF

clone_size: .
d_call: TRBD1
j_call: TRBJ1-1
v_call: TRBV12-3/TRBV12-4
cdr3_nt: TGTGCCAGCAGGCTTAAGGGGGCGGCGAATGAAGCTTTCTTT
cdr3_aa: CASRLKGAANEAFF

clone_size: .
d_call: .
j_call: TRBJ2-2
v_call: TRBV12-3/TRBV12-4
cdr3_nt: TGTGCCAGCAGCTTTGTAGCTCCCGGGGAGCTGTTTTTT
cdr3_aa: CASSFVAPGELFF

clone_size: many
d_call: .
j_call: TRBJ2-3
v_call: TRBV7-2
cdr3_nt: TGTGCCAGCAGCTTAGCCACAGCAGAAACAGATACGCAGTATTTT
cdr3_aa: CASSLATAETDTQYF

clone_size: .
d_call: .
j_call: TRBJ2-7
v_call: TRBV7-9
cdr3_nt: TGTGCCAGCAGCCGGGTCTCCCTCGGGCAGTACTTC
cdr3_aa: CASSRVSLGQYF

clone_size: many
d_call: TRBD1
j_call: TRBJ2-5
v_call: TRBV6-1
cdr3_nt: TGTGCCAGCACTATAGACAGGGCAGGGTTGTCAGAGACCCAGTACTTC
cdr3_aa: CASTIDRAGLSETQYF

clone_size: few
d_call: .
j_call: TRBJ2-3
v_call: TRBV6-6
cdr3_nt: TGTGCCAGCACGGAGAGCACAGATACGCAGTATTTT
cdr3_aa: CASTESTDTQYF

clone_size: few
d_call: TRBD2
j_call: TRBJ2-3
v_call: TRBV5-1
cdr3_nt: TGCGCCAGCAGCCCGACTAGCGGCCGTTACACAGATACGCAGTATTTT
cdr3_aa: CASSPTSGRYTDTQYF

clone_size: many
d_call: TRBD1
j_call: TRBJ1-1
v_call: TRBV7-9
cdr3_nt: TGTGCCAGCAGATACCAGGGGGCGGGGGGTAGAACTGAAGCTTTCTTT
cdr3_aa: CASRYQGAGGRTEAFF

clone_size: .
d_call: .
j_call: TRBJ1-2
v_call: TRBV6-6
cdr3_nt: TGTGCCAGCAACCCCTCGGGGAACTATGGCTACACCTTC
cdr3_aa: CASNPSGNYGYTF

clone_size: .
d_call: .
j_call: TRBJ2-2
v_call: TRBV29-1
cdr3_nt: TGCAGCGGAACGAACACCGGGGAGCTGTTTTTT
cdr3_aa: CSGTNTGELFF

clone_size: many
d_call: .
j_call: TRBJ2-2
v_call: TRBV28
cdr3_nt: TGTGCCAGCAGTTTATGGGGGAGAGGGAACACCGGGGAGCTGTTTTTT
cdr3_aa: CASSLWGRGNTGELFF

clone_size: .
d_call: .
j_call: TRBJ1-1
v_call: TRBV4-1
cdr3_nt: TGCGCCAGCAGCCAAGATCGCGGGGGGCGAAGCACTGAAGCTTTCTTT
cdr3_aa: CASSQDRGGRSTEAFF

clone_size: .
d_call: .
j_call: TRBJ1-2
v_call: TRBV7-9
cdr3_nt: TGTGCCAGCAGCTTAGCGACCAGGCTCTATGGCTACACCTTC
cdr3_aa: CASSLATRLYGYTF

clone_size: many
d_call: TRBD2
j_call: TRBJ2-7
v_call: TRBV7-8
cdr3_nt: TGTGCCAGCAGCATGGGACTAGCGGAATACGAGCAGTACTTC
cdr3_aa: CASSMGLAEYEQYF

clone_size: few
d_call: .
j_call: TRBJ2-4
v_call: TRBV6-2/TRBV6-3
cdr3_nt: TGTGCCAGCAGAGGGGCCTGGGGCATTCAGTACTTC
cdr3_aa: CASRGAWGIQYF

clone_size: few
d_call: TRBD1
j_call: TRBJ2-7
v_call: TRBV6-6
cdr3_nt: TGTGCCAGCAGCAGGACAGGGGTGTACGAGCAGTACTTC
cdr3_aa: CASSRTGVYEQYF

clone_size: .
d_call: TRBD1
j_call: TRBJ2-7
v_call: TRBV28
cdr3_nt: TGTGCCAGCAGTTTCTATCGGACAGGGAACTACGAGCAGTACTTC
cdr3_aa: CASSFYRTGNYEQYF

clone_size: .
d_call: .
j_call: TRBJ1-4
v_call: TRBV20-1
cdr3_nt: TGCAGTGCTAGACAGGGTGGGGATGAAAAACTGTTTTTT
cdr3_aa: CSARQGGDEKLFF

clone_size: .
d_call: TRBD2
j_call: TRBJ2-7
v_call: TRBV6-2/TRBV6-3
cdr3_nt: TGTGCCAGCAGCGTACCGGGACTAGGTCACTACGAGCAGTACTTC
cdr3_aa: CASSVPGLGHYEQYF

clone_size: .
d_call: .
j_call: TRBJ1-1
v_call: TRBV20-1
cdr3_nt: TGCAGTGCTAGAGTGAGGGGGGACGACACTGAAGCTTTCTTT
cdr3_aa: CSARVRGDDTEAFF

clone_size: many
d_call: .
j_call: TRBJ2-6
v_call: TRBV7-2
cdr3_nt: TGTGCCAGCAGCTTATTAGGGGGGACCTCTGGGGCCAACGTCCTGACTTTC
cdr3_aa: CASSLLGGTSGANVLTF

clone_size: .
d_call: .
j_call: TRBJ2-3
v_call: TRBV24-1
cdr3_nt: TGTGCCACCAGTGAGGGGCTAGGGGGCACAGATACGCAGTATTTT
cdr3_aa: CATSEGLGGTDTQYF

clone_size: .
d_call: TRBD2
j_call: TRBJ2-5
v_call: TRBV7-2
cdr3_nt: TGTGCCAGCAGTTCCCGCCCCAGCGGGGGAAAAGAGACCCAGTACTTC
cdr3_aa: CASSSRPSGGKETQYF

clone_size: .
d_call: .
j_call: TRBJ1-5
v_call: TRBV7-2
cdr3_nt: TGTGCCAGCAGCTTCGTGGGTCAGCCCCAGCATTTT
cdr3_aa: CASSFVGQPQHF

clone_size: many
d_call: TRBD1
j_call: TRBJ2-3
v_call: TRBV7-8
cdr3_nt: TGTGCCAGCAGCCCTAGAACAGGGGTGAACACAGATACGCAGTATTTT
cdr3_aa: CASSPRTGVNTDTQYF

clone_size: .
d_call: TRBD1
j_call: TRBJ1-2
v_call: TRBV20-1
cdr3_nt: TGCAGTGCGGGACAGGGGGGCTACACCTTC
cdr3_aa: CSAGQGGYTF

clone_size: .
d_call: TRBD2
j_call: TRBJ2-5
v_call: TRBV20-1
cdr3_nt: TGCAGTGCTAGTTGGCGGGAGGGAACCCAGTACTTC
cdr3_aa: CSASWREGTQYF

clone_size: many
d_call: .
j_call: TRBJ2-1
v_call: TRBV7-6
cdr3_nt: TGTGCCAGCAGCTCCCAGGGGTATGAGCAGTTCTTC
cdr3_aa: CASSSQGYEQFF

clone_size: many
d_call: .
j_call: TRBJ2-5
v_call: TRBV7-2
cdr3_nt: TGTGCCAGCAGCTTAACGGGGCCCAGGGAGACCCAGTACTTC
cdr3_aa: CASSLTGPRETQYF

clone_size: .
d_call: .
j_call: TRBJ2-7
v_call: TRBV7-9
cdr3_nt: TGTGCCAGCAGCTCGAGGACCGGGACACCCGGCGAGCAGTACTTC
cdr3_aa: CASSSRTGTPGEQYF

clone_size: .
d_call: .
j_call: TRBJ1-1
v_call: TRBV4-2
cdr3_nt: TGTGCCAGCAGCCAAAGGGACGGAAACACTGAAGCTTTCTTT
cdr3_aa: CASSQRDGNTEAFF

clone_size: .
d_call: TRBD2
j_call: TRBJ2-2
v_call: TRBV4-2
cdr3_nt: TGTGCCAGCAGCCAAGATCAGCTAGCGGCCAACACCGGGGAGCTGTTTTTT
cdr3_aa: CASSQDQLAANTGELFF

clone_size: many
d_call: .
j_call: TRBJ1-1
v_call: TRBV7-2
cdr3_nt: TGTGCCAGCAGCTTAAGCAGGGCAATCTCAGCTTTCTTT
cdr3_aa: CASSLSRAISAFF

clone_size: .
d_call: .
j_call: TRBJ2-1
v_call: TRBV27
cdr3_nt: TGTCCCAGCAGTGGGGCCGGGGAGCCCCCCTACAATGAGCAGTTCTTC
cdr3_aa: CPSSGAGEPPYNEQFF

clone_size: few
d_call: .
j_call: TRBJ2-7
v_call: TRBV27
cdr3_nt: TGTGCCAGCAGTCCACCCTCTAGGTTGGCCGAGCAGTACTTC
cdr3_aa: CASSPPSRLAEQYF

clone_size: few
d_call: .
j_call: TRBJ2-1
v_call: TRBV12-3/TRBV12-4
cdr3_nt: TGTGCCAGCTGCGAATGGGGGGATGAGCAGTTCTTC
cdr3_aa: CASCEWGDEQFF

clone_size: .
d_call: TRBD2
j_call: TRBJ2-4
v_call: TRBV6-5
cdr3_nt: TGTGCCAGCAGTTACACTAGCGGGGGGGCCGAAAACATTCAGTACTTC
cdr3_aa: CASSYTSGGAENIQYF

clone_size: many
d_call: TRBD1
j_call: TRBJ1-1
v_call: TRBV7-2
cdr3_nt: TGTGCCAGCAGCCGAAGGACAGGGGGCTTAAACACTGAAGCTTTCTTT
cdr3_aa: CASSRRTGGLNTEAFF

clone_size: .
d_call: .
j_call: TRBJ2-6
v_call: TRBV12-5
cdr3_nt: TGTGCTAGTGGTTTGGTAAAGGCGGCCGGGGCCAACGTCCTGACTTTC
cdr3_aa: CASGLVKAAGANVLTF

clone_size: .
d_call: TRBD1
j_call: TRBJ2-7
v_call: TRBV7-2
cdr3_nt: TGTGCCAGCAGCTTGACAGGGGTTTTCTACGAGCAGTACTTC
cdr3_aa: CASSLTGVFYEQYF

clone_size: many
d_call: TRBD2
j_call: TRBJ2-1
v_call: TRBV12-3/TRBV12-4
cdr3_nt: TGTGCCAGCAGTTTGACTAGCGGGAGAACATCCTACAATGAGCAGTTCTTC
cdr3_aa: CASSLTSGRTSYNEQFF

clone_size: .
d_call: .
j_call: TRBJ2-3
v_call: TRBV28
cdr3_nt: TGTGCCAGCAGTAAGGCCCGGGGCCGGGATACGCAGTATTTT
cdr3_aa: CASSKARGRDTQYF

clone_size: many
d_call: .
j_call: TRBJ1-2
v_call: TRBV7-2
cdr3_nt: TGTGCCAGCAGACAAAACGACGGGACACACTATGGCTACACCTTC
cdr3_aa: CASRQNDGTHYGYTF

clone_size: .
d_call: .
j_call: TRBJ1-5
v_call: TRBV23-1
cdr3_nt: TGCGCCAGCACCCCTTCCAAGGGGAGGGCACGGGAATCGGATCAGCCCCAGCATTTT
cdr3_aa: CASTPSKGRARESDQPQHF

clone_size: .
d_call: .
j_call: TRBJ2-6
v_call: TRBV4-2
cdr3_nt: TGTGCCAGCAGCCAAGATCAGGGCTCTGGGGCCAACGTCCTGACTTTC
cdr3_aa: CASSQDQGSGANVLTF

clone_size: .
d_call: .
j_call: TRBJ1-2
v_call: TRBV28
cdr3_nt: TGTGCCAGCAGTTCCCCAGGTCGCGGCTATGGCTACACCTTC
cdr3_aa: CASSSPGRGYGYTF

clone_size: few
d_call: TRBD2
j_call: TRBJ2-5
v_call: TRBV20-1
cdr3_nt: TGCAGTGCTCATCGAACTAGCGGGGGGTTGGAGACCCAGTACTTC
cdr3_aa: CSAHRTSGGLETQYF

clone_size: few
d_call: TRBD1
j_call: TRBJ2-2
v_call: TRBV7-2
cdr3_nt: TGTGCCAGCAGGAGAACAGGGGGAAGCCGGACCGGGGAGCTGTTTTTT
cdr3_aa: CASRRTGGSRTGELFF

clone_size: many
d_call: .
j_call: TRBJ2-1
v_call: TRBV7-2
cdr3_nt: TGTGCCAGCAGCTTGGCTGCAGCTAGCTCCTACAATGAGCAGTTCTTC
cdr3_aa: CASSLAAASSYNEQFF

clone_size: many
d_call: .
j_call: TRBJ1-2
v_call: TRBV20-1
cdr3_nt: TGCAGTGCTAGTTCCTTAGGGCTTTCCGGAGGCTACACCTTC
cdr3_aa: CSASSLGLSGGYTF

clone_size: many
d_call: TRBD1
j_call: TRBJ2-7
v_call: TRBV18
cdr3_nt: TGTGCCAGCCACCGGGACAGGGGATCGTACGAGCAGTACTTC
cdr3_aa: CASHRDRGSYEQYF

clone_size: many
d_call: TRBD1
j_call: TRBJ1-6
v_call: TRBV28
cdr3_nt: TGTGCCAGCAGCCCGGGACAGAATAATTCACCCCTCCACTTT
cdr3_aa: CASSPGQNNSPLHF

clone_size: many
d_call: .
j_call: TRBJ2-7
v_call: TRBV7-2
cdr3_nt: TGTGCCAGCAGCTTAACCTACGAGCAGTACTTC
cdr3_aa: CASSLTYEQYF

clone_size: .
d_call: TRBD2
j_call: TRBJ2-3
v_call: TRBV3-1
cdr3_nt: TGTGCCAGCAGCCAAGGAGGACTAGCGGGGGGGCCGGCAGATACGCAGTATTTT
cdr3_aa: CASSQGGLAGGPADTQYF

clone_size: .
d_call: .
j_call: TRBJ1-5
v_call: TRBV7-6
cdr3_nt: TGTGCCAGCAGCTTAGAAGGGGCACGGCAGCCCCAGCATTTT
cdr3_aa: CASSLEGARQPQHF

clone_size: many
d_call: .
j_call: TRBJ1-5
v_call: TRBV6-6
cdr3_nt: TGTGCCAGCAGACCAGGGGCTAGAACGAATCAGCCCCAGCATTTT
cdr3_aa: CASRPGARTNQPQHF

clone_size: many
d_call: .
j_call: TRBJ1-2
v_call: TRBV7-2
cdr3_nt: TGTGCCAGCAGCTTAAGGGGCGCAGCAATCTCTGGCTACACCTTC
cdr3_aa: CASSLRGAAISGYTF